This TCR beta chain came from a study of molecular identifiers for immune sequencing clone quantification. Generation of bulk TCR libraries relied on previously described methods and listed TCR primers. TCRdb redid the calling of the PCR reads with MiXCR, one entry per CDR3 protein. The sample lists about 54,000 distinct CDR3 sequences, about 23% occurring once. Study-level results: Underestimation of highly expanded clone sizes could arise where identical TCR molecules share a barcode.

This clonotype turned up a few times. No antigen is known for it. Naive CD8 libraries used 20,000 to 1,000,000 sorted cells and 10%, 30% or 50% RNA. Sorting selected naive CD8 T cells with a CD8+CD4-CCR7+CD45RA+ phenotype. The clonotype was recovered from a human donor in good health. Some libraries in this study had Jurkat cell RNA spiked in. Sequenced input: naive CD8+ T cells from blood, with Jurkat cell RNA spiked in. Specified subset: FACS-sorted CD8+CD4-CCR7+CD45RA+ naive T cells.

The CDR3 sequence is CASSFLAGTGAYGYTF. Here the CDR3 DNA reads TGTGCCAGCAGTTTTCTAGCCGGGACAGGGGCCTATGGCTACACCTTC. The chain carries TRBV27 and TRBJ1-2, with TRBD1 matching 10 bases. Germline loops: CDR1 MNHEY, CDR2 SMNVEV (reference sequence). Unmatched junction bases numbered 8, after V lost 3 bases and J lost 4 bases. This CDR3 is built from 16 residues.